This T cell receptor beta chain was identified in a study of T cells expressing NK-cell markers. Study details: Eight donors were sequenced, of whom seven were HCMV-seropositive, while the remaining one was HCMV-seronegative.

cDNA encoding TCR beta was synthesized via 5'RACE template switching incorporating UMIs. TCRdb re-called the 5' RACE reads; one entry per CDR3 protein, DNA not given. This repertoire includes around 470,000 distinct CDR3 sequences. Findings and limits, study-wide: There were a handful of donors in whom these clonotypes also led the CD3+CD56-NKG2C+ fraction.

CDR3 length: 13 residues. Germline V gene sequence: CDR1 MGHRA, CDR2 YSYEKL. For this clonotype: Antigen unknown.

This sequence joins TRBV4-1 and TRBJ2-5; without DNA, the TCRdb call of TRBD1 cannot be checked. The sequenced material came from blood T cells: a sorted CD56 or NKG2C T cell subset, CD4+ or CD8+ T cells, or bulk PBMC T cells (not recorded which). The receptor's source is a woman in her forties or fifties in good health. The CDR3 region is CASSGTGQETQYF.